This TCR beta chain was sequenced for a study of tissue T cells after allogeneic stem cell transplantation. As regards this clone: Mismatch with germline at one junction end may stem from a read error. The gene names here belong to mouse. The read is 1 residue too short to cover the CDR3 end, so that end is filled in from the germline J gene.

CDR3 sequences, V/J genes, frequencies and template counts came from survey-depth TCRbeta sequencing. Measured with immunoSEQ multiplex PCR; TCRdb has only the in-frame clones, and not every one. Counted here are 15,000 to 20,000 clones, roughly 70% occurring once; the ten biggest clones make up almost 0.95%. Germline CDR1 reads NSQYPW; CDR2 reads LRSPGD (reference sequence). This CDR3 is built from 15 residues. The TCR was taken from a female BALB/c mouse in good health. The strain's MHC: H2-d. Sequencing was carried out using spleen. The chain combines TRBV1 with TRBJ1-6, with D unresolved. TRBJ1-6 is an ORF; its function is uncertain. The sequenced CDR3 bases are TGCACCCGCAGTGCAGACAATTCCTATAATTCGCCCCTCTAC. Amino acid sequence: CTRSADNSYNSPLY. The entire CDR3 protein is CTRSADNSYNSPLYF.